The following is a TCR beta chain sequence with its context. Its specificity is unknown. The sample comes from a study of T cell clonotyping in hematopoietic cell transplantation. Study outcomes and limitations: No sorting was done, leaving CD4 and CD8 contributions mixed. After transplant, recipient diversity fell while pathologically expanded clonotypes grew through day 180. Few recipient clonotypes overlapped donors; over 95% were de novo at given depth. Higher Inverse Simpson Index values in graft donor and pretransplant recipient predicted broader posttransplant TCR diversity.

Generated by immunoSEQ multiplex PCR, the TCRdb table keeps only in-frame clones and is missing some. Among roughly 42,000 clones listed, 94% were seen once. This CDR3 has 15 amino acids. V trimming: 8 bases; J trimming: 3 bases; junction bases outside the gene matches: 9. The germline V gene has CDR1 LNHDA and CDR2 SQIVND (reference sequence). The chain joins TRBV19 to TRBJ2-3, with TRBD2 matching over 9 bases. Input material: peripheral blood mononuclear cells. The sequence came from a woman aged 50 to 60 in good health. Some clones in this sample may be carry-over from other donors' samples. The CDR3, as DNA: TGTGCCAGTCAAGGGCCTAGCGGGGAAACAGATACGCAGTATTTT. This sequence encodes CASQGPSGETDTQYF.